The clone carrying this T cell receptor beta chain showed up just a few times. Its matching antigen is unknown. TCRdb processed the reads anew with MiXCR; each CDR3 protein has one entry. The sample lists around 530,000 distinct CDR3 sequences; approximately 17% were seen once. The entry originates in a study of T cell repertoires in cytomegalovirus infection. Study-wide background: Indications of both CMV infection and matching HLA type were provided by public TCR beta signatures.

The ends were cut back, 6 bases at V and 4 bases at J, with 21 bases in the middle. Germline V gives CDR1 SGDLS, CDR2 YYNGEE. This CDR3 is built from 16 residues. Findings of the study overall: Cumulative public TCR beta family frequency identified carriers of CMV plus the relevant HLA. What dominated the ex vivo response were HLA-C-restricted CMV-specific TCR beta clonotypes.

The sequenced sample was CD8+ T cells from PBMCs. The sequence was collected from a human donor in good health (CMV status not recorded). Some clones in this sample may be carry-over from other donors' samples. The rearrangement uses TRBV9 and TRBJ2-3; a weak D match, TRBD2 (5 bases). The CDR3 region has the DNA TGTGCCAGCACCTCCTCCTTGGAGGCCCTTCCAGATACGCAGTATTTT. Its translation: CASTSSLEALPDTQYF.